Listed below are T cell receptor beta chains from one sample, sequenced in a study of T cells in Graves' hyperthyroidism and ophthalmopathy. MiXCR, applied by TCRdb to the multiplex PCR reads, yields one record per CDR3 protein. The repertoire holds about half a million distinct CDR3 sequences, with around 20% as singletons. The sequencing input was blood. The receptors come from a man aged 35 to 55 with Graves' ophthalmopathy. CDR3s include the opening cysteine and the closing phenylalanine or tryptophan. The D gene is left open where the match is weak. A row's size may be missing; if present it is once, few, many or a size class.

CDR3 protein: CATSRASGGYEQYF; CDR3 DNA: TGTGCCACCAGCAGAGCTAGCGGGGGCTACGAGCAGTACTTC; V gene: TRBV15; J gene: TRBJ2-7; clone size: .; D gene: TRBD2
CDR3 protein: CASSYSKGRTTRIYTGTQYF; CDR3 DNA: TGTGCCAGCAGTTACTCTAAGGGACGAACCACAAGGATATACACAGGTACGCAGTATTTT; V gene: TRBV6-2/TRBV6-3; J gene: TRBJ2-3; clone size: .; D gene: .
CDR3 protein: CAWTPGHHNQPQHF; CDR3 DNA: TGTGCCTGGACCCCGGGACACCACAATCAGCCCCAGCATTTT; V gene: TRBV30; J gene: TRBJ1-5; clone size: many; D gene: .
CDR3 protein: CSAVNSARSNQPQHF; CDR3 DNA: TGCAGTGCCGTAAACAGCGCTCGTAGCAATCAGCCCCAGCATTTT; V gene: TRBV20-1; J gene: TRBJ1-5; clone size: .; D gene: .
CDR3 protein: CANKTSGGPYNEQFF; CDR3 DNA: TGTGCTAACAAAACCAGCGGGGGGCCCTACAATGAGCAGTTCTTC; V gene: TRBV27; J gene: TRBJ2-1; clone size: few; D gene: TRBD2
CDR3 protein: CASSPSYPGQPNEKLFF; CDR3 DNA: TGTGCCAGCAGCCCCTCGTATCCGGGACAGCCTAATGAAAAACTGTTTTTT; V gene: TRBV11-2; J gene: TRBJ1-4; clone size: many; D gene: TRBD1
CDR3 protein: CSAGGLAGVGEETQYF; CDR3 DNA: TGCAGCGCGGGCGGACTAGCGGGAGTTGGGGAAGAGACCCAGTACTTC; V gene: TRBV20-1; J gene: TRBJ2-5; clone size: many; D gene: TRBD2
CDR3 protein: CATSRDLAGPSHEQYF; CDR3 DNA: TGTGCCACCAGCAGAGATTTGGCCGGGCCCTCCCACGAGCAGTACTTC; V gene: TRBV15; J gene: TRBJ2-7; clone size: many; D gene: .
CDR3 protein: CASSSQTINTGELFF; CDR3 DNA: TGTGCCAGCAGCTCCCAGACCATAAACACCGGGGAGCTGTTTTTT; V gene: TRBV7-9; J gene: TRBJ2-2; clone size: many; D gene: .
CDR3 protein: CASSSSGGLPYNEQFF; CDR3 DNA: TGTGCCAGCAGCTCTTCCGGGGGGCTCCCCTACAATGAGCAGTTCTTC; V gene: TRBV7-9; J gene: TRBJ2-1; clone size: .; D gene: .
CDR3 protein: CSAYRPAGQGHGYTF; CDR3 DNA: TGCAGTGCGTACCGTCCAGCGGGACAGGGTCATGGCTACACCTTC; V gene: TRBV20-1; J gene: TRBJ1-2; clone size: .; D gene: TRBD1
CDR3 protein: CASSLGGTGLAGELFF; CDR3 DNA: TGCGCCAGCAGCTTAGGTGGGACGGGGCTGGCCGGGGAGCTGTTTTTT; V gene: TRBV5-1; J gene: TRBJ2-2; clone size: .; D gene: .
CDR3 protein: CASISGNPGETQYF; CDR3 DNA: TGCGCCAGCATAAGCGGCAACCCTGGGGAGACCCAGTACTTC; V gene: TRBV5-1; J gene: TRBJ2-5; clone size: .; D gene: .
CDR3 protein: CSARGDPGANVLTF; CDR3 DNA: TGCAGTGCTAGGGGGGACCCAGGGGCCAACGTCCTGACTTTC; V gene: TRBV20-1; J gene: TRBJ2-6; clone size: .; D gene: .
CDR3 protein: CASSWNRALRGTQYF; CDR3 DNA: TGTGCCAGCAGCTGGAACAGGGCTTTGAGGGGGACCCAGTACTTC; V gene: TRBV5-4; J gene: TRBJ2-5; clone size: once; D gene: .
CDR3 protein: CASSLAGQLQEQYF; CDR3 DNA: TGCGCCAGCAGCTTGGCTGGACAGCTCCAAGAGCAGTACTTC; V gene: TRBV5-1; J gene: TRBJ2-7; clone size: few; D gene: .
CDR3 protein: CSATTSGEQETQYF; CDR3 DNA: TGCAGTGCTACAACTAGCGGGGAGCAAGAGACCCAGTACTTC; V gene: TRBV20-1; J gene: TRBJ2-5; clone size: many; D gene: TRBD2
CDR3 protein: CASTLLGYSNYGYTF; CDR3 DNA: TGTGCCAGCACCCTTCTGGGCTACTCTAACTATGGCTACACCTTC; V gene: TRBV12-3/TRBV12-4; J gene: TRBJ1-2; clone size: few; D gene: .
CDR3 protein: CASSSPGDLYEQYF; CDR3 DNA: TGTGCCAGCAGTTCCCCGGGAGACCTCTACGAGCAGTACTTC; V gene: TRBV12-3/TRBV12-4; J gene: TRBJ2-7; clone size: .; D gene: .
CDR3 protein: CSASPARGGNQPQHF; CDR3 DNA: TGCAGTGCTAGCCCTGCCAGGGGAGGCAATCAGCCCCAGCATTTT; V gene: TRBV20-1; J gene: TRBJ1-5; clone size: many; D gene: .
CDR3 protein: CASSSAGNYGYTF; CDR3 DNA: TGTGCCAGCAGCTCAGCCGGAAACTATGGCTACACCTTC; V gene: TRBV5-6; J gene: TRBJ1-2; clone size: .; D gene: .
CDR3 protein: CASSDRLALTDTQYF; CDR3 DNA: TGTGCCAGCAGTGATCGGCTAGCGTTGACAGATACGCAGTATTTT; V gene: TRBV2; J gene: TRBJ2-3; clone size: .; D gene: .
CDR3 protein: CASSPRTESYGYTF; CDR3 DNA: TGTGCCAGCTCACCCCGGACAGAATCCTATGGCTACACCTTC; V gene: TRBV18; J gene: TRBJ1-2; clone size: .; D gene: .
CDR3 protein: CASTPARRGNTEAFF; CDR3 DNA: TGTGCCAGCACCCCCGCCCGACGGGGGAACACTGAAGCTTTCTTT; V gene: TRBV12-3/TRBV12-4; J gene: TRBJ1-1; clone size: few; D gene: .
CDR3 protein: CASSIHQGPLNYGYTF; CDR3 DNA: TGTGCCAGCTCCATCCACCAGGGTCCCCTTAACTATGGCTACACCTTC; V gene: TRBV12-3/TRBV12-4; J gene: TRBJ1-2; clone size: many; D gene: .
CDR3 protein: CASSGRRGDTEAFF; CDR3 DNA: TGTGCCAGCAGCGGACGGAGGGGGGACACTGAAGCTTTCTTT; V gene: TRBV3-1; J gene: TRBJ1-1; clone size: many; D gene: .